The entry below gives a single TCR beta chain sequence along with its context. Original handling: Amplification of reference gene primers was used by the study to estimate nucleated cell counts. Clones were read by immunoSEQ multiplex PCR, and TCRdb kept only the in-frame ones, dropping some. From that table come the V and J calls and clone size; the DNA was used to work out D and trimming. Here the sample spans about 22,000 clones, approximately 88% being singletons. The data were taken from a study of blood T cell repertoires in COVID-19. On the study more broadly: The samples span acute and convalescent COVID-19 from the United States, Italy and Spain. Nucleic acid was either cDNA or gDNA, and it came from T cells, B-cell-depleted T cells, or PBMCs.

The CDR3 is 15 residues long. Germline V gene lookup returns CDR1 MDHEN and CDR2 SYDVKM. The V segment lost 6 bases and the J segment 7 bases; nucleotides outside the gene matches: 14. The chain employs TRBV28 and TRBJ1-2; 7 bases line up with TRBD1. This TCR was recovered from a man aged 80 or over with active or convalescent COVID-19. Sequences were obtained from peripheral blood. DNA of the CDR3: TGTGCCAGCAGCCTAGGGGGCAGCCTGGGAGCTGGCTACACCTTC. This sequence encodes CASSLGGSLGAGYTF.